This T cell receptor beta chain came from a study of blood T cell repertoires in COVID-19. Looking at the study overall: Sources were T cells, B-cell-depleted T cells, or PBMCs; the material itself was cDNA or gDNA.

Some clones are missing from TCRdb's copy, which holds only in-frame ones; the method was immunoSEQ multiplex PCR. The table shows roughly 230,000 clones, with roughly 85% occurring only once. The trim removed 5 bases at V and 4 bases at J, leaving 5 bases unmatched. The CDR3 spans 15 residues. Germline V gives CDR1 LGHNA, CDR2 YNFKEQ. While infection was still active, Seattle patients were enrolled and then followed longitudinally. The receptor was isolated from a man aged 50 to 60 with COVID-19, enrolled during active disease. The chain has TRBV4-2 and TRBJ2-5; TRBD2 agrees at 12 bases. The specimen sequenced was peripheral blood. The CDR3 bases are TGTGCCAGCAGCAAGCTAGCGGGGGGGCCAGAGACCCAGTACTTC. Translating it yields CASSKLAGGPETQYF.